This T cell receptor (beta chain) was profiled in a study of blood T cell dynamics during melanoma immunotherapy. About the study: Metastatic melanoma patients received first-line pembrolizumab or nivolumab plus ipilimumab.

Time point noted: week 3, after first cycle of checkpoint inhibitor. Samples come from before therapy and from week 3 after the first blockade cycle. Trimming pared 4 bases from V and 0 bases from J, leaving 9 bases between. The CDR3 totals 14 residues. Germline loops: CDR1 LGHNA, CDR2 YSLEER. Comment on this clone: Its antigen remains unknown.

TCRdb's copy holds only in-frame clones and misses some; the assay was immunoSEQ multiplex PCR. The top ten hold roughly 3.7% of the sample, which has about 9,700 clones, around nine tenths seen once. Whole-study results and caveats: Disease-control patients' PBMC repertoires became either more clonal or more diverse at W3. The study could not tell melanoma-specific clones from general immune activation.

Sequencing used blood, obtained from a patient treated with checkpoint blockade. This chain joins TRBV4-3 and TRBJ1-2, with D possibly TRBD1 on 5 matching bases. The TCR sequence derives from a human donor with melanoma. CDR3 sequence (DNA): TGCGCCAGCAGCCGAACGACAGCTAACTATGGCTACACCTTC. This sequence encodes CASSRTTANYGYTF.